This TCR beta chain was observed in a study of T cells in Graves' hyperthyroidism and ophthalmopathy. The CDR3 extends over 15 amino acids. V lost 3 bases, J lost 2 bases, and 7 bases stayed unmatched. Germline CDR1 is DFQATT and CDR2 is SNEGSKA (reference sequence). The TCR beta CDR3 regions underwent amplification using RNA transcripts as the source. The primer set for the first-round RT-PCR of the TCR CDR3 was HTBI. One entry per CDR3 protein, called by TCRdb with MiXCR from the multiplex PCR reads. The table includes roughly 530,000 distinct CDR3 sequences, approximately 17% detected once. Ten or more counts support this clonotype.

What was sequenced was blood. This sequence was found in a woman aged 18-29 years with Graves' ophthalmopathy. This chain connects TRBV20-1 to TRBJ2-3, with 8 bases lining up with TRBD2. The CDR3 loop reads CSASTPGLVTDTQYF. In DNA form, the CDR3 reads TGCAGTGCTAGTACCCCGGGACTAGTCACAGATACGCAGTATTTT.